This T cell receptor beta chain was identified during a study of T cells in localized non-small cell lung cancer. Sequenced by immunoSEQ multiplex PCR; TCRdb stores in-frame clones only, minus some. The data contain 75,000 to 95,000 clones, roughly 90% of them singletons. General observations from the study: Of the tissues analyzed, uninvolved adjacent lung showed maximal T cell clonality, greater than tumor. Sequencing was limited to one tumor region, leaving the possibility of heterogeneity open.

A note on this clone: Its antigen is not known.

Per germline, CDR1 SEHNR and CDR2 FQNEAQ (reference sequence). This CDR3 contains 15 residues. Trimming removed 1 base at V and 2 bases at J, with 12 bases between. The rearrangement joins TRBV7-9 to TRBJ2-7, with D perhaps TRBD2 (6 bases). The clonotype comes from a man aged 35-75 years with stage I squamous cell lung carcinoma. This material consisted of peripheral blood, taken before any cancer treatment. The CDR3 protein is CASSLGGASTYEQYF. The DNA of the CDR3 is TGTGCCAGCAGCTTAGGCGGGGCATCAACCTACGAGCAGTACTTC.